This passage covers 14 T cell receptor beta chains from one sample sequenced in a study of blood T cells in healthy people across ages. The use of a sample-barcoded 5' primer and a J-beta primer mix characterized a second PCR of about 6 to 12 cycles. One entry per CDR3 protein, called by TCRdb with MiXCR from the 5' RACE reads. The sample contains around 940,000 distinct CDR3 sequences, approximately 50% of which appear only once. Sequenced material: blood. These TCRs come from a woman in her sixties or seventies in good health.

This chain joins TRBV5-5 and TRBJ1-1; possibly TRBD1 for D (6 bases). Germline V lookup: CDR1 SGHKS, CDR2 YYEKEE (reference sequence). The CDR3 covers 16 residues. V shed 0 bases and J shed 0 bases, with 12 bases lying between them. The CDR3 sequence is CASSLEAGAMNTEAFF. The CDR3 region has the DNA TGTGCCAGCAGCTTGGAGGCAGGGGCCATGAACACTGAAGCTTTCTTT.

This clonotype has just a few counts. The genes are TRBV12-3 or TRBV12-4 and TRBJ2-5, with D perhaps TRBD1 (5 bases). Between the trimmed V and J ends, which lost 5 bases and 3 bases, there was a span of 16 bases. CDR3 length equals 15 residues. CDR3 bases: TGTGCCAGCAGTCAAAACAGGTTAGGTAAAGAGACCCAGTACTTC. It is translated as CASSQNRLGKETQYF.

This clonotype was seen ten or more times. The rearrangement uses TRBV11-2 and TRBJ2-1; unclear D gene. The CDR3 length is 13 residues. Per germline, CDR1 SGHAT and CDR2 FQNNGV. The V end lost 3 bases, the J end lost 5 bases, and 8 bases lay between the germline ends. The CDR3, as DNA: TGTGCCAGCAGCTTTTACAGCAACAATGAGCAGTTCTTC. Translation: CASSFYSNNEQFF.

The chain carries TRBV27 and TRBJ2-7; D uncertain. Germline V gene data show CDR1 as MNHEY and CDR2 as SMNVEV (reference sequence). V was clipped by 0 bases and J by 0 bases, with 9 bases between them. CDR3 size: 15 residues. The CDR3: CASSLSSSPSYEQYF. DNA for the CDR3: TGTGCCAGCAGTTTATCATCCAGTCCCTCCTACGAGCAGTACTTC.

CDR3 nucleotide sequence: TGTGCCACCAGCAGAGATCCAGGGACTGGCTACACCTTC. It is translated as CATSRDPGTGYTF. V and J are TRBV15 and TRBJ1-2, with a weak D call TRBD1 (5 bases). V lost 0 bases, J lost 7 bases, and 9 bases lay in between. Germline V gene sequence: CDR1 LNHNV, CDR2 YYDKDF (reference sequence). The CDR3 covers 13 residues. The full variable domain, with the rest looked up from reference TRBV15 and TRBJ1-2, is DAMVIQNPRYQVTQFGKPVTLSCSQTLNHNVMYWYQQKSSQAPKLLFHYYDKDFNNEADTPDNFQSRRPNTSFCFLDIRSPGLGDTAMYLCATSRDPGTGYTFGSGTRLTVV.

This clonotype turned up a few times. DNA for the CDR3: TGTGCCATCAGTGAGTCGTCAGGGTATGGGGCCAACGTCCTGACTTTC. Protein: CAISESSGYGANVLTF. This sequence joins TRBV10-3 and TRBJ2-6, with a tentative D call TRBD1 (5 bases). Germline CDR1 is ENHRY and CDR2 is SYGVKD. The CDR3 contains 16 residues. V was clipped by 0 bases and J by 3 bases, with 9 bases between them.

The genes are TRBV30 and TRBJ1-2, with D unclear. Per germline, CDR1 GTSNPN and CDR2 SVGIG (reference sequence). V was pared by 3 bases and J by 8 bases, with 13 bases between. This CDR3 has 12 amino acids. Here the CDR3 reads CAWSSALTGYTF. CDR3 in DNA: TGTGCCTGGAGCAGCGCACTGACAGGCTACACCTTC. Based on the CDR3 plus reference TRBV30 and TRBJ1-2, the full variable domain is SQTIHQWPATLVQPVGSPLSLECTVEGTSNPNLYWYRQAAGRGLQLLFYSVGIGQISSEVPQNLSASRPQDRQFILSSKKLLLSDSGFYLCAWSSALTGYTFGSGTRLTVV.

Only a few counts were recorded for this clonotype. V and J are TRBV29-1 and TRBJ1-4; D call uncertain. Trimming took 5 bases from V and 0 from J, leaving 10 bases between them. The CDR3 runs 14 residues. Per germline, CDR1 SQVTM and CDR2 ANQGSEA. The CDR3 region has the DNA TGCAGCGTTTTCGGCCCTCCAACTAATGAAAAACTGTTTTTT. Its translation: CSVFGPPTNEKLFF.

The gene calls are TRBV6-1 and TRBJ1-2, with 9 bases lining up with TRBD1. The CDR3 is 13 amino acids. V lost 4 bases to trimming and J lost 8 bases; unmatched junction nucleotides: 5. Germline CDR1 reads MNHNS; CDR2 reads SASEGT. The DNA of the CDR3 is TGTGCCAGCAGTGCCGGGACAGGGTCCGGCTACACCTTC. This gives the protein CASSAGTGSGYTF.

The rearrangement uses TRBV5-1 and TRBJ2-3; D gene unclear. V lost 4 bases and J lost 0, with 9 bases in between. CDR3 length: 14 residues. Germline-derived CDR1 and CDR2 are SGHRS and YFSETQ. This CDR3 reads CASSNPGSTDTQYF. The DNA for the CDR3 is TGCGCCAGCAGCAATCCTGGCAGCACAGATACGCAGTATTTT.

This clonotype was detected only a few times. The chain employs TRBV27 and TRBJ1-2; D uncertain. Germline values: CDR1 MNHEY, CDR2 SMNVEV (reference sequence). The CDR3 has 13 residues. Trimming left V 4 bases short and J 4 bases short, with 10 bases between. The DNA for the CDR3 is TGTGCCAGCAGTTCTAACTGGGGCTATGGCTACACCTTC. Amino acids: CASSSNWGYGYTF.

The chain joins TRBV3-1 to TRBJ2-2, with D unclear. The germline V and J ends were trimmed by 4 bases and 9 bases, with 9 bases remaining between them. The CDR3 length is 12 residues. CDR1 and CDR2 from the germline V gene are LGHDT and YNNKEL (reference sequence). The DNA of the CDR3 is TGTGCCAGCAGCCTAGGCCGGCGGGAGCTGTTTTTT. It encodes CASSLGRRELFF.

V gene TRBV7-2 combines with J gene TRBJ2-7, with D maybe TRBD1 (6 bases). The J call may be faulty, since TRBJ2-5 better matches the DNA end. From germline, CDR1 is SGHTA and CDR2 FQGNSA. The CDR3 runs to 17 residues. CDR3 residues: CASSLVRLLGDTETQYF. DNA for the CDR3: TGTGCCAGCAGCTTAGTCAGATTACTTGGGGACACAGAGACCCAGTACTTC.

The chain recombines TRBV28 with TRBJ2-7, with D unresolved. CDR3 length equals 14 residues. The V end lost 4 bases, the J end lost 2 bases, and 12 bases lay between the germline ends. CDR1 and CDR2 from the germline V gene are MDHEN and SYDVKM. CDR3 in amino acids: CASSSASPPYEQYF. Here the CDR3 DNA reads TGTGCCAGCAGTTCTGCGTCGCCCCCCTACGAGCAGTACTTC.